The clone carrying this T cell receptor beta chain was observed a handful of times. Trimming removed 2 bases from V and 6 bases from J, with 11 bases in between. Germline loops: CDR1 SGHVS, CDR2 FQNEAQ. The CDR3 spans 15 residues. The data stem from a study of blood T cell repertoires in COVID-19. Clones were sequenced by immunoSEQ multiplex PCR, and TCRdb holds only the in-frame ones, with some missing. This table has fewer than 350,000 clones, approximately 83% appearing once. The receptor's source is a woman aged 40 to 50 with acute COVID-19. The chain uses TRBV7-8 and TRBJ1-6; D ambiguous. The sequenced material came from PBMCs or T cells enriched from blood (not recorded which). CDR3 coding DNA: TGTGCCAGCAGCTTATCAAGGGAGACTAATTCACCCCTCCACTTT. It encodes CASSLSRETNSPLHF. Together with reference TRBV7-8 and TRBJ1-6, the CDR3 gives the full variable domain: GAGVSQSPRYKVAKRGQDVALRCDPISGHVSLFWYQQALGQGPEFLTYFQNEAQLDKSGLPSDRFFAERPEGSVSTLKIQRTQQEDSAVYLCASSLSRETNSPLHFGNGTRLTVT.